This record covers a single TCR beta chain. Antigen unknown. The sample belongs to a study of cytomegalovirus exposure and HLA in healthy donors. The study, taken as a whole, reports: TCR beta sequences reportedly predicted most subjects' HLA-A and HLA-B alleles accurately.

The study ran its PCR with 60 Vbeta and 13 Jbeta primers. Some clones are missing from TCRdb's copy, which holds only in-frame ones; the method was immunoSEQ multiplex PCR. The table includes a few hundred thousand clones, about 89% detected once. The sequenced sample was PBMCs. The receptor was isolated from a woman aged 18-35 years in good health and CMV-seronegative.

As DNA, the CDR3 is TGTGCCAGCAGCTTAACAGGGAACGAGCAGTACTTC. It codes for CASSLTGNEQYF. The genes are TRBV7-9 and TRBJ2-7; D may be TRBD1 (6 bases). There are 12 residues in the CDR3. Germline CDR1 SEHNR, CDR2 FQNEAQ (reference sequence). The V end was cut by 2 bases, the J end by 5 bases, with 7 bases between.